This entry features one T cell receptor beta chain sequence. This sample was taken from a study of T cells expressing NK-cell markers. Germline loops: CDR1 MNHEY, CDR2 SVGEGT. The CDR3 is 13 amino acids. From the 5' RACE reads, TCRdb lists one entry per CDR3 protein and no DNA. Its table lists some 150,000 distinct CDR3 sequences. Sequenced: blood T cells: a sorted CD56 or NKG2C T cell subset, CD4+ or CD8+ T cells, or bulk PBMC T cells (not recorded which). The chain couples TRBV6-2 or TRBV6-3 to TRBJ2-1. The TCR sequence derives from a man in his late teens or twenties in good health. CDR3 amino acids: CASTGYSYNEQFF.